This T cell receptor (beta chain) was obtained from a study of regulatory T cells in long-lasting Graves disease. For the study at large: Antithyroid drugs had been given to newly diagnosed Graves' patients for under 3 months. Study conclusions and caveats: Those with persistent disease had in common more public clonotypes (roughly 3,000) than new patients (about 900).

Many counts were recorded for this clonotype. Its target is not known. Library construction for TCR beta used iRepertoire HTBI primers and Arm-PCR of CDR3 regions. Each CDR3 protein is one row after TCRdb ran MiXCR on the multiplex PCR reads. The table has 500,000 or so distinct CDR3 sequences, 12% to 15% seen once. Time point given: newly diagnosed GD, antithyroid drugs for less than 3 months. After RNA was extracted from PBMCs, the TCR library was made from it. Xi'an, China, was home to the endocrinology department that provided patients. The same data also contributed to another study, on T cells in Graves' hyperthyroidism and ophthalmopathy. That report notes: The hyperthyroidism patients had all been newly diagnosed, and their disease duration was under 2 months. Their ages ranged from 18 to 65 years.

The sequence came from a woman aged 45-65 years with Graves disease. The starting material was peripheral blood mononuclear cells (PBMCs), obtained at new diagnosis, from a patient treated with antithyroid drugs.

CDR3 DNA sequence: TGTGCCAGCAGTGAAGGGGCAGGGGCTAATGAAAAACTGTTTTTT. Translating gives CASSEGAGANEKLFF. The chain links TRBV2 to TRBJ1-4; tentatively, D is TRBD1 (6 bases). Trimming removed 1 base at V and 3 bases at J, with 9 bases between. Germline V gene lookup returns CDR1 SNHLY and CDR2 FYNNEI. The CDR3 runs to 15 residues.